The 21 T cell receptor beta chains given below trace back to one sample, sequenced in a study of blood T cell repertoires in COVID-19. Data came from immunoSEQ multiplex PCR; TCRdb stores just in-frame clones and leaves some out. The table includes roughly 120,000 clones, approximately 86% detected once. Input material: peripheral blood. The receptors derive from a woman aged 50 to 60 with active or convalescent COVID-19.

This sequence joins TRBV4-1 and TRBJ2-7; 7 bases map to TRBD1. CDR1 is MGHRA and CDR2 is YSYEKL in the germline V gene. The CDR3 length is 18 residues. Unmatched junction bases numbered 15, after V lost 1 base and J lost 3 bases. The CDR3 DNA sequence: TGCGCCAGCAGCCAAGCCGAATTCGGGACAGCTTATAGCTACGAGCAGTACTTC. Translation: CASSQAEFGTAYSYEQYF.

This chain links TRBV7-9 with TRBJ1-6; 9 nucleotides line up with TRBD1. Trimming cost V 5 bases and J 10 bases; bases outside gene matches: 9. CDR3 length: 15 residues. Germline V gives CDR1 SEHNR, CDR2 FQNEAQ (reference sequence). The CDR3 sequence: CASSRGRQGDSPLHF. The CDR3 DNA is TGTGCCAGCAGCCGGGGCAGACAGGGGGACTCACCCCTCCACTTT.

V is TRBV2 and J is TRBJ2-7; 7 nucleotides match TRBD2. With V trimmed by 3 bases and J by 2 bases, 1 base remained unmatched. The CDR3 is made up of 13 amino acids. CDR1 and CDR2 from the germline V gene are SNHLY and FYNNEI. The DNA for the CDR3 is TGTGCCAGCAGTGACGCGGGAGCCTACGAGCAGTACTTC. Translation gives CASSDAGAYEQYF.

CDR3 DNA: TGTGCCAGCAGTCCTCATACTAGCGGGACGTCCTACAATGAGCAGTTCTTC. Translated: CASSPHTSGTSYNEQFF. V is TRBV27 and J is TRBJ2-1, with 10 nucleotides matching TRBD2. The CDR3 covers 17 residues. Germline CDR1 and CDR2: MNHEY and SMNVEV (reference sequence). Trimming removed 5 bases from V and 1 base from J; junction bases left unmatched: 8.

The chain combines TRBV10-2 with TRBJ2-7; 7 bases fit TRBD2. The germline V gene has CDR1 WSHSY and CDR2 SAAADI. The CDR3 loop spans 16 amino acids. V gave up 1 base and J gave up 3 bases; unmatched junction bases: 9. CDR3 bases: TGCGCCAGCAGTGAGTTTTGGGGGGAGGGTGACTACGAGCAGTACTTC. Protein product: CASSEFWGEGDYEQYF.

This chain connects TRBV7-8 to TRBJ2-7; 8 nucleotides agree with TRBD1. The germline gives CDR1 SGHVS, CDR2 FQNEAQ. V was pared by 4 bases and J by 0 bases, with 14 bases of the junction left unmatched. This CDR3 has 18 amino acids. CDR3: CASSSPATGAISSYEQYF. The CDR3, as DNA: TGTGCCAGCAGCTCTCCCGCGACAGGGGCAATTAGCTCCTACGAGCAGTACTTC.

This chain joins TRBV2 and TRBJ1-2, with D maybe TRBD1 (5 bases). This CDR3 comprises 16 residues. Germline CDR1 reads SNHLY; CDR2 reads FYNNEI. Trimming cost V 2 bases and J 2 bases, with 15 bases left between them. The CDR3 spells CASSELGQGVNYGYTF. CDR3 coding DNA: TGTGCCAGCAGTGAACTCGGGCAGGGTGTAAACTATGGCTACACCTTC. The full variable domain, in which reference TRBV2 and TRBJ1-2 provide the parts outside the CDR3, is EPEVTQTPSHQVTQMGQEVILRCVPISNHLYFYWYRQILGQKVEFLVSFYNNEISEKSEIFDDQFSVERPDGSNFTLKIRSTKLEDSAMYFCASSELGQGVNYGYTFGSGTRLTVV.

The chain joins TRBV7-3 to TRBJ2-3; 8 positions agree with TRBD1. CDR3 size: 16 residues. Germline assignment: CDR1 SGHTA and CDR2 FQGTGA. Trimming at V came to 6 bases and at J to 4 bases, leaving 12 bases not matched to a gene. In DNA form, the CDR3 reads TGTGCCAGCAGTCCCGCAGGGGGCGCGTCCCCAGATACGCAGTATTTT. The encoded protein is CASSPAGGASPDTQYF.

This clone has just one count. The chain couples TRBV6-5 to TRBJ2-7, with 9 positions matching TRBD1. Per germline, CDR1 MNHEY and CDR2 SVGAGI. V shed 0 bases, J shed 6 bases, and the junction held 3 bases outside the gene matches. This CDR3 region has 14 residues. The CDR3: CASSYSKQGAEQYF. The CDR3 region has the DNA TGTGCCAGCAGTTACTCGAAACAGGGGGCCGAGCAGTACTTC.

The V call is TRBV5-4, the J call TRBJ2-3; a possible D gene is TRBD1 (6 bases). This CDR3 contains 15 residues. The V end was cut by 0 bases, the J end by 1 base, with 9 bases between. Germline V gene sequence: CDR1 SGHNT, CDR2 YYREEE (reference sequence). DNA of the CDR3: TGTGCCAGCAGCTTGGTAGGGGGAGGCACAGATACGCAGTATTTT. It yields the protein CASSLVGGGTDTQYF.

DNA for the CDR3: TGTGCCAGCAGTTCGACAACTCTAGCCAAAAACATTCAGTACTTC. It codes for CASSSTTLAKNIQYF. This chain joins TRBV27 and TRBJ2-4; D is undetermined. Germline V lookup: CDR1 MNHEY, CDR2 SMNVEV (reference sequence). The germline V and J ends were trimmed by 4 bases and 0 bases, with 10 bases remaining between them. The CDR3 covers 15 residues.

The CDR3 nucleotides read TGTGCCAGCAGGGGGGCCAATGAGCAGTTCTTC. Amino acids: CASRGANEQFF. The rearrangement uses TRBV12-3 or TRBV12-4 and TRBJ2-1; a possible D gene is TRBD1 (6 bases). The CDR3 extends over 11 amino acids. V lost 6 bases and J lost 6, with 6 bases in between.

The rearrangement joins TRBV6-6 to TRBJ1-3, with 7 bases that match TRBD1. This CDR3 is built from 14 residues. From germline, CDR1 is MNHNY and CDR2 SVGAGI (reference sequence). The J segment lost 0 bases and the V segment lost 5 bases, leaving 1 base of the junction unmatched. CDR3 amino acids: CASSRDSSGNTIYF. Written as DNA, the CDR3 is TGTGCCAGCAGTCGGGACAGCTCTGGAAACACCATATATTTT.

The rearrangement joins TRBV28 to TRBJ2-3; 12 nucleotides match TRBD2. Germline lookup yields CDR1 MDHEN and CDR2 SYDVKM. V gave up 5 bases and J gave up 4 bases; unmatched junction bases: 10. The CDR3 totals 17 residues. The CDR3 protein is CASSPWTSGKMPDTQYF. The DNA of the CDR3 is TGTGCCAGCAGTCCCTGGACTAGCGGGAAAATGCCAGATACGCAGTATTTT.

The chain employs TRBV9 and TRBJ2-4; D gene ambiguous. In germline, CDR1 is SGDLS, CDR2 YYNGEE. The length of the CDR3 is 16 residues. V lost 9 bases and J lost 0, with 19 bases in between. The CDR3 DNA sequence: TGTGCCATCACCCAGACTGTTTCGCTAGCCAAAAACATTCAGTACTTC. Protein product: CAITQTVSLAKNIQYF.

The chain combines TRBV7-2 with TRBJ2-7; 11 bases align to TRBD1. The CDR3 extends over 15 amino acids. CDR1 and CDR2 (germline): SGHTA, FQGNSA. V was pared by 3 bases and J by 4 bases, with 5 bases of the junction left unmatched. CDR3 DNA: TGTGCCAGCAGCTTGGGGCGGGACAGGGGGTACGAGCAGTACTTC. As protein: CASSLGRDRGYEQYF.

This clone turned up a few times. The chain has TRBV4-3 and TRBJ2-2; 12 bases line up with TRBD1. There are 18 residues in the CDR3. With V trimmed by 1 base and J by 6 bases, 9 bases remained unmatched. The V gene's germline CDR1 is LGHNA and CDR2 YSLEER. The CDR3 nucleotides are TGCGCCAGCAGCCAAGTCACCGGGACAGGGGGCGAGGCCGGGGAGCTGTTTTTT. Protein product: CASSQVTGTGGEAGELFF.

CDR3 residues: CASSPILAGDGNEQFF. The CDR3, as DNA: TGTGCCAGCAGTCCCATACTAGCGGGAGATGGCAATGAGCAGTTCTTC. The chain links TRBV28 to TRBJ2-1, with 11 bases fitting TRBD2. The trim removed 5 bases at V and 6 bases at J, leaving 9 bases unmatched. Germline V gene sequence: CDR1 MDHEN, CDR2 SYDVKM. The CDR3 covers 16 residues.

The chain carries TRBV4-1 and TRBJ1-1; 9 bases are a match to TRBD1. CDR3 length: 15 amino acids. Germline assignment: CDR1 MGHRA and CDR2 YSYEKL. J gave up 1 base and V 3 bases, and 3 bases lay outside the gene matches. CDR3 amino acids: CASSQTGQGNTEAFF. CDR3 nucleotide sequence: TGCGCCAGCAGCCAGACGGGACAGGGGAACACTGAAGCTTTCTTT.

The V call is TRBV9, the J call TRBJ2-1; 8 nucleotides match TRBD1. With 3 bases clipped from V and 6 bases from J, the junction kept 5 bases outside the gene matches. From germline, CDR1 is SGDLS and CDR2 YYNGEE. The CDR3 extends over 14 amino acids. In DNA form, the CDR3 reads TGTGCCAGCAGCGGACGGACAGGGAGCAATGAGCAGTTCTTC. Amino acid sequence: CASSGRTGSNEQFF.

This rearrangement joins TRBV30 to TRBJ2-3, with 12 positions matching TRBD1. V lost 8 bases and J lost 6; bases outside the gene matches: 12. Looked up from germline, CDR1 is GTSNPN and CDR2 is SVGIG (reference sequence). This CDR3 is 15 amino acids long. The CDR3 DNA reads as TGTGCCGGAAGTCCGGGACAGGGGGCCGGGGATACGCAGTATTTT. It codes for CAGSPGQGAGDTQYF.